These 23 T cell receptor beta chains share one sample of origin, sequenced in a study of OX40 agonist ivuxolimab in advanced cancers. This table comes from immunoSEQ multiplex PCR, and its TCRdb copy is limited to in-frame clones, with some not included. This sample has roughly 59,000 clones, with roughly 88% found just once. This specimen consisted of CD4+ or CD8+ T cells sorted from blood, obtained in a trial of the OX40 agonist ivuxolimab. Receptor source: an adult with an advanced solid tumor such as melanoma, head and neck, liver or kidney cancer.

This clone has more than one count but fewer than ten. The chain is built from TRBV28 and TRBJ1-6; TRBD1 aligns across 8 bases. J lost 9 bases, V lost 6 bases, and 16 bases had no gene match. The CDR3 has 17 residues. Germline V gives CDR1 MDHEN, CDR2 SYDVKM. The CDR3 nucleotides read TGTGCCAGCAGGGGGGGGATCGGACAGGGAACTAGTTCACCCCTCCACTTT. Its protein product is CASRGGIGQGTSSPLHF. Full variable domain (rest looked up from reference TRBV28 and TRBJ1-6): DVKVTQSSRYLVKRTGEKVFLECVQDMDHENMFWYRQDPGLGLRLIYFSYDVKMKEKGDIPEGYSVSREKKERFSLILESASTNQTSMYLCASRGGIGQGTSSPLHFGNGTRLTVT.

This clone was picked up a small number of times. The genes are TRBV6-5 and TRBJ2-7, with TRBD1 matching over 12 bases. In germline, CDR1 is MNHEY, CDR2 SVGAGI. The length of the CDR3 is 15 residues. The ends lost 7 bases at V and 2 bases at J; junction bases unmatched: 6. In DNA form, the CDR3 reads TGTGCCAGCAAATTTGGGGACAGGGGGCCCTACGAGCAGTACTTC. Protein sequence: CASKFGDRGPYEQYF.

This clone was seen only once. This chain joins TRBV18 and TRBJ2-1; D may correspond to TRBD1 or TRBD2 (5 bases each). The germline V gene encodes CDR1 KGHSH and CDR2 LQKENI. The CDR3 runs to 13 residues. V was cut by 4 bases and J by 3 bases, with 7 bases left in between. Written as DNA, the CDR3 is TGTGCCAGCTCACGGGACCTCTACAATGAGCAGTTCTTC. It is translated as CASSRDLYNEQFF.

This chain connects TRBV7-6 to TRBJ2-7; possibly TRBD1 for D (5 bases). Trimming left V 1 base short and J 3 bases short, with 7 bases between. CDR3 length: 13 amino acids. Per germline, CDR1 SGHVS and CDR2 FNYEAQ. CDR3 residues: CASSLGQYYEQYF. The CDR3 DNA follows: TGTGCCAGCAGCTTAGGACAGTACTACGAGCAGTACTTC.

The CDR3 is CASSLRGGGSPLHF. As DNA, the CDR3 is TGTGCCAGCAGCCTCAGGGGAGGGGGATCACCCCTCCACTTT. This rearrangement joins TRBV7-3 to TRBJ1-6, with D possibly being TRBD1 (6 bases). Deletions cut 5 bases from V and 10 bases from J, with 15 bases between. There are 14 residues in the CDR3. CDR1 is SGHTA and CDR2 is FQGTGA in the germline V gene.

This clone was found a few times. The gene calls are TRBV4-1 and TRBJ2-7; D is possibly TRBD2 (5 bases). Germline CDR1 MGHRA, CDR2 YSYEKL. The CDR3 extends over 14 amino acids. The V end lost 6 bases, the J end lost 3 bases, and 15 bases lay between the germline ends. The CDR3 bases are TGCGCCAGCAGTCACAATGGGAGAGTCTACGAGCAGTACTTC. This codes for CASSHNGRVYEQYF.

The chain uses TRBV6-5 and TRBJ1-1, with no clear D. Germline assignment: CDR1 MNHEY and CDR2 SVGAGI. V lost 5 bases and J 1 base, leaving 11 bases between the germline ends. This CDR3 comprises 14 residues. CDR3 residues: CASSNYRQNTEAFF. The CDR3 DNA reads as TGTGCCAGCAGTAATTATCGTCAGAACACTGAAGCTTTCTTT.

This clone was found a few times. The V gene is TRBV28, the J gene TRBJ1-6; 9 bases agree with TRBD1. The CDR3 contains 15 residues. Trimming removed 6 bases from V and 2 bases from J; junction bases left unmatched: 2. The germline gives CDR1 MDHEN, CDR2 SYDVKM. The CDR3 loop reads CASSTGGPYNSPLHF. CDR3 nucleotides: TGTGCCAGCAGCACAGGGGGCCCCTATAATTCACCCCTCCACTTT.

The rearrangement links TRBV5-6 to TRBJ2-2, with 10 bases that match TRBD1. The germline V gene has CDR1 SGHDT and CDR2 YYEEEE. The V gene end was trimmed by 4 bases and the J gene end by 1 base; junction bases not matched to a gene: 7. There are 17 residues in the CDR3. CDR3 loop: CASSLEGQGKNTGELFF. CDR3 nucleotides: TGTGCCAGCAGCCTCGAGGGACAGGGGAAGAACACCGGGGAGCTGTTTTTT.

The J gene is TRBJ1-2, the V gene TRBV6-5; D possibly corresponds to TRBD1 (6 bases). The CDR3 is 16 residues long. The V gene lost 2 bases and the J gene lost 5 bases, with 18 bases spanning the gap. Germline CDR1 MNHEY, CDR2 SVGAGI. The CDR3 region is CASSYLRGLRNYGYTF. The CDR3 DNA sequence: TGTGCCAGCAGTTACCTCCGGGGGCTCCGAAATTATGGCTACACCTTC.

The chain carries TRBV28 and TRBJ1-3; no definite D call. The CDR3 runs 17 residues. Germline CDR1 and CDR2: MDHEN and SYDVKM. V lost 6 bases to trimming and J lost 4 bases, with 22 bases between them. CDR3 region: CASSLPLGGITGNTIYF. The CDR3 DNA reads TGTGCCAGCAGCTTACCTCTCGGAGGAATAACGGGAAACACCATATATTTT.

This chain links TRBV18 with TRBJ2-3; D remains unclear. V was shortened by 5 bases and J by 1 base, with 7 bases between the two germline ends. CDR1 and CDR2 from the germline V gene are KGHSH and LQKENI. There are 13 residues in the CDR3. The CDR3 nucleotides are TGTGCCAGCTCATCCCTTGGCACAGATACGCAGTATTTT. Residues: CASSSLGTDTQYF.

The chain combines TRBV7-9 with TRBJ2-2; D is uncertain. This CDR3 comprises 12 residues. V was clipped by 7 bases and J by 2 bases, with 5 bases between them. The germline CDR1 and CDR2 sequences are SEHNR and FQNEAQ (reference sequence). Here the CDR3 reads CASNDNTGELFF. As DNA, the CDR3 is TGTGCCAGCAACGACAACACCGGGGAGCTGTTTTTT.

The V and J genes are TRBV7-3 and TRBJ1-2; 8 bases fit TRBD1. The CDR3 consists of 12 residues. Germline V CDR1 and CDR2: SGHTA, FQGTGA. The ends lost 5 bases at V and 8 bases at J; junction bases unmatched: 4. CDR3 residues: CASSTQGGGYTF. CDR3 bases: TGTGCCAGCAGCACACAGGGGGGCGGCTACACCTTC.

CDR3 nucleotide sequence: TGTGCCTCGAAGGGGCGGGCAATTATGAACACTGAAGCTTTCTTT. Encoded protein: CASKGRAIMNTEAFF. The chain carries TRBV19 and TRBJ1-1, with a weak D call TRBD1 (5 bases). In germline, CDR1 is LNHDA, CDR2 SQIVND (reference sequence). Trimming removed 11 bases at V and 0 bases at J, with 19 bases between. This CDR3 has 15 residues.

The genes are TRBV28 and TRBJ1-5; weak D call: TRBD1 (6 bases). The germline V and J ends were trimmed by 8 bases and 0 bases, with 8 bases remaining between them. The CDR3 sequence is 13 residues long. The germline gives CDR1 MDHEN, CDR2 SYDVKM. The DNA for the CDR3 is TGTGCCAGCGACAGGTCTAGCAATCAGCCCCAGCATTTT. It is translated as CASDRSSNQPQHF. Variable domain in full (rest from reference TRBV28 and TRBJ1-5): DVKVTQSSRYLVKRTGEKVFLECVQDMDHENMFWYRQDPGLGLRLIYFSYDVKMKEKGDIPEGYSVSREKKERFSLILESASTNQTSMYLCASDRSSNQPQHFGDGTRLSIL.

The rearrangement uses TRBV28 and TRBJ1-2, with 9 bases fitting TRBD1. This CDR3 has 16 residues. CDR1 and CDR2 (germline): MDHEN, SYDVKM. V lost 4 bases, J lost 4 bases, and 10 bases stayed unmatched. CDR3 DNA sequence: TGTGCCAGCAGTTCTGGGGGGGAGGACAGGGGCTATGGCTACACCTTC. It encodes CASSSGGEDRGYGYTF.

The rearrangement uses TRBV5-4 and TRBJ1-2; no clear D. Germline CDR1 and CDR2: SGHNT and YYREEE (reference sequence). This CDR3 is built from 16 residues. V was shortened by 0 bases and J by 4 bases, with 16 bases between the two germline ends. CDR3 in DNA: TGTGCCAGCAGCTTGGAGGTCGGCAGTGGCATCTATGGCTACACCTTC. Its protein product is CASSLEVGSGIYGYTF.

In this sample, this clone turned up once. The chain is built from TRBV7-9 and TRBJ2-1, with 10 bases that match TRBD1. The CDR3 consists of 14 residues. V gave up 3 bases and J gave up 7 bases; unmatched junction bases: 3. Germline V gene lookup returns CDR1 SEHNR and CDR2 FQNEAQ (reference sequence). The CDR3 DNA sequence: TGTGCCAGCAGCTTGGGGACAGGGGCTAATGAGCAGTTCTTC. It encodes CASSLGTGANEQFF.

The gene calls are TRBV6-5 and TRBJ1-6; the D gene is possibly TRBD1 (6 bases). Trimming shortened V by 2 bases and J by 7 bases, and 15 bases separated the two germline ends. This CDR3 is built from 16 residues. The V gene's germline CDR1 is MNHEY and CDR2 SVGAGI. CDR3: CASSYGGRLVNSPLHF. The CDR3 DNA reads TGTGCCAGCAGTTACGGGGGGCGCCTCGTAAATTCACCCCTCCACTTT.

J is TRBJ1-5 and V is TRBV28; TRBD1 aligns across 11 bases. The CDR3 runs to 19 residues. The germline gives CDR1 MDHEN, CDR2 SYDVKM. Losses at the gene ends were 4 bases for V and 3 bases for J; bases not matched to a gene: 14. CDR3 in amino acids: CASSYPRDRGLVYNQPQHF. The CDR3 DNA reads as TGTGCCAGCAGTTATCCCAGGGACAGGGGGTTAGTTTACAATCAGCCCCAGCATTTT. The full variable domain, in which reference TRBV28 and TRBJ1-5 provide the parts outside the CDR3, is DVKVTQSSRYLVKRTGEKVFLECVQDMDHENMFWYRQDPGLGLRLIYFSYDVKMKEKGDIPEGYSVSREKKERFSLILESASTNQTSMYLCASSYPRDRGLVYNQPQHFGDGTRLSIL.

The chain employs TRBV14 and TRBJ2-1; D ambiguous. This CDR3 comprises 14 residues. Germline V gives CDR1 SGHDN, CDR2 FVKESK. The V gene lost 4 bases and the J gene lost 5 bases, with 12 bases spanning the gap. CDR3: CASSPFLGDNEQFF. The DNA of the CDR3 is TGTGCCAGCAGCCCCTTCCTAGGCGACAATGAGCAGTTCTTC.

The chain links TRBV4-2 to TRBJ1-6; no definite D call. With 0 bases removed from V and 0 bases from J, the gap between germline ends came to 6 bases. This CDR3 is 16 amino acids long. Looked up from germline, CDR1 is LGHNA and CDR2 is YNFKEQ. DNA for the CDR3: TGTGCCAGCAGCCAAGACGGTCGCTCCTATAATTCACCCCTCCACTTT. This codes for CASSQDGRSYNSPLHF.